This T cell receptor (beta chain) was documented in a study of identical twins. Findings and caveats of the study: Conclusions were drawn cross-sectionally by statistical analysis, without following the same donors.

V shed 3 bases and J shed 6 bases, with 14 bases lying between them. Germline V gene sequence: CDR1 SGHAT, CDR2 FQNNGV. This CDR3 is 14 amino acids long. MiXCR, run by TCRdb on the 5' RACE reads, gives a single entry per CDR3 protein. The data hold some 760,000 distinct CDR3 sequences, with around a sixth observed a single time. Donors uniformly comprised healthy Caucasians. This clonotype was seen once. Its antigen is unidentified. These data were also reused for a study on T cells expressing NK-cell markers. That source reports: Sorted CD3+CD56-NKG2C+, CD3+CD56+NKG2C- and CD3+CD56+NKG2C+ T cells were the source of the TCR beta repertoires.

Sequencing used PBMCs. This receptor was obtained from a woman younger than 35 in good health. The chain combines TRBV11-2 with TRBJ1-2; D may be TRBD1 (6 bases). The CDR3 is CASSFQQGLNGYTF. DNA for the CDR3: TGTGCCAGCAGCTTTCAACAGGGCCTCAATGGCTACACCTTC. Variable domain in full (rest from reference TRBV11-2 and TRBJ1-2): EAGVAQSPRYKIIEKRQSVAFWCNPISGHATLYWYQQILGQGPKLLIQFQNNGVVDDSQLPKDRFSAERLKGVDSTLKIQPAKLEDSAVYLCASSFQQGLNGYTFGSGTRLTVV.